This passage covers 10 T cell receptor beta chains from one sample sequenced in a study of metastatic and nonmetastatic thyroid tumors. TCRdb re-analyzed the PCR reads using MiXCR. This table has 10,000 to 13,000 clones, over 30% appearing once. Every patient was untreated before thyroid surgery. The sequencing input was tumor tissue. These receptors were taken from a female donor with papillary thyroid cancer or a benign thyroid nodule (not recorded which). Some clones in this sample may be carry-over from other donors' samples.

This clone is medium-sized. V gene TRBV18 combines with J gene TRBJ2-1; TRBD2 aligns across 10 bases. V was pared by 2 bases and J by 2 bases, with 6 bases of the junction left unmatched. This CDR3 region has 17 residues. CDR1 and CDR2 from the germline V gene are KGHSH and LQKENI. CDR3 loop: CASSPLTSGTPYNEQFF. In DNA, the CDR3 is TGTGCCAGCTCACCATTAACTAGCGGGACCCCCTACAATGAGCAGTTCTTC.

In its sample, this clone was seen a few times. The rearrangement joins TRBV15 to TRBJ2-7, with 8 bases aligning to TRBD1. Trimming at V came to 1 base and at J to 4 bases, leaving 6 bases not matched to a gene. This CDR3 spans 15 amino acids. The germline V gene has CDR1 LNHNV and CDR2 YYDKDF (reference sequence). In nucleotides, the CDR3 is TGTGCCACCAGCAGAGGGCTGGACAGGGATTACGAGCAGTACTTC. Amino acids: CATSRGLDRDYEQYF.

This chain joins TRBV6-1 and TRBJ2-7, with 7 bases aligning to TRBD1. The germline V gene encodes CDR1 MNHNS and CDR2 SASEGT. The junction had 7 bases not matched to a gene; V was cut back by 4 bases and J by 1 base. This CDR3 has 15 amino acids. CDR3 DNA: TGTGCCAGCAGTGCCACAGGGGTCTATTCCTACGAGCAGTACTTC. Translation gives CASSATGVYSYEQYF.

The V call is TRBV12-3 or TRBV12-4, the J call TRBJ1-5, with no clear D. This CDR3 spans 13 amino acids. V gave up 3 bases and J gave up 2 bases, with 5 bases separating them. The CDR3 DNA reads TGTGCCAGCAGTTTTAGCCGCAATCAGCCCCAGCATTTT. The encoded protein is CASSFSRNQPQHF.

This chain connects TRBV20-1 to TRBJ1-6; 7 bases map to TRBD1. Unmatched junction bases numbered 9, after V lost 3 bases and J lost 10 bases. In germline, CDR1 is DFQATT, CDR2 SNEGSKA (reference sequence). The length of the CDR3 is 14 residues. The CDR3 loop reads CSARATGDASPLHF. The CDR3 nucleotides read TGCAGTGCTAGGGCCACAGGGGACGCGTCACCCCTCCACTTT.

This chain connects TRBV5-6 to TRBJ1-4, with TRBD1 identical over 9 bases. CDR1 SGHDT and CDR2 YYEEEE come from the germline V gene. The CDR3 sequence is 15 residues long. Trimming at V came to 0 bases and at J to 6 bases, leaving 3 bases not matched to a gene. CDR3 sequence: CASSLVGDRDEKLFF. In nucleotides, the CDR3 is TGTGCCAGCAGCTTGGTAGGGGACAGGGATGAAAAACTGTTTTTT.

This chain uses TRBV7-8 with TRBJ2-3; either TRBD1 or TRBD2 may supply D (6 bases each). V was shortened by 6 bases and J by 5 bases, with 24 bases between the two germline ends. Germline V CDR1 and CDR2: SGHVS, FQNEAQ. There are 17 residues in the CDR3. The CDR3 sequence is CASRLGGAGYGVDTQYF. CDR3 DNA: TGTGCCAGCAGACTAGGGGGAGCGGGTTACGGGGTAGATACGCAGTATTTT.

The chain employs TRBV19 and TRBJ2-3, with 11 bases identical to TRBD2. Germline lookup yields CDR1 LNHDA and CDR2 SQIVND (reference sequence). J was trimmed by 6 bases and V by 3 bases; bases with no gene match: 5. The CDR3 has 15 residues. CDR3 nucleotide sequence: TGTGCCAGTAGTATCACTAGCGGGAGTTTGGATACGCAGTATTTT. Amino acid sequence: CASSITSGSLDTQYF.

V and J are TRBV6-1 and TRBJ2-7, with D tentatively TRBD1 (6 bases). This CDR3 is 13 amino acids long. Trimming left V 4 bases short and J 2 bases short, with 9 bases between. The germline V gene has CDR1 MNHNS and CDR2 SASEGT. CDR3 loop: CASSVQGAYEQYF. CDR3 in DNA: TGTGCCAGCAGTGTACAGGGTGCCTACGAGCAGTACTTC.

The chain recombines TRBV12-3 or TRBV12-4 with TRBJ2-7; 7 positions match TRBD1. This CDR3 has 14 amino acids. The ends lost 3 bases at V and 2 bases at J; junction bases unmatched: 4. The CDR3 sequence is CASSLGQLTYEQYF. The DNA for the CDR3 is TGTGCCAGCAGTTTGGGACAGCTTACCTACGAGCAGTACTTC.